Presented here are 20 T cell receptor beta chains from one specimen sequenced in a study of vaccination and CD4 T cells after COVID-19. TCRdb analysed the PCR reads with MiXCR anew, one entry per CDR3 protein. Of 35,000 to 45,000 distinct CDR3 sequences detected, 36% appear once; the ten largest clones hold 5% to 6.5%. Time point: late sampling 161 to 241 days after vaccination in a few convalescent patients. The input for sequencing was CD4+ T cells from blood, taken about 7 months after SARS-CoV-2 vaccination. The source is a human donor who had recovered from COVID-19.

V is TRBV29-1 and J is TRBJ2-2, with 8 bases identical to TRBD1. Germline lookup yields CDR1 SQVTM and CDR2 ANQGSEA. This CDR3 is built from 14 residues. J gave up 5 bases and V 3 bases, and 5 bases lay outside the gene matches. The CDR3 sequence is CSVDTGGRTGELFF. The CDR3 DNA follows: TGCAGCGTTGATACAGGGGGTCGGACCGGGGAGCTGTTTTTT.

The chain has TRBV2 and TRBJ2-4; D is unclear. The CDR3 consists of 14 residues. Trimming removed 1 base from V and 0 bases from J, with 4 bases in between. Germline V gene lookup returns CDR1 SNHLY and CDR2 FYNNEI. The CDR3 DNA sequence: TGTGCCAGCAGTGAAGGGGGAGCCAAAAACATTCAGTACTTC. Translated: CASSEGGAKNIQYF.

The chain recombines TRBV20-1 with TRBJ2-1; 13 bases map to TRBD2. Germline V gene sequence: CDR1 DFQATT, CDR2 SNEGSKA (reference sequence). CDR3 length equals 15 residues. Unmatched junction bases numbered 3, after V lost 5 bases and J lost 2 bases. For the CDR3, the DNA is TGCAGTGCTCGGACTAGCGGGAGTCCCTACAATGAGCAGTTCTTC. The encoded protein is CSARTSGSPYNEQFF.

The chain links TRBV20-1 to TRBJ2-2; D is possibly TRBD2 (6 bases). CDR1 and CDR2 (germline): DFQATT, SNEGSKA (reference sequence). This CDR3 is built from 16 residues. Trimming left V 2 bases short and J 1 base short, with 14 bases between. CDR3 in amino acids: CSARLWRDQNTGELFF. As DNA, the CDR3 is TGCAGTGCTAGACTCTGGCGGGACCAGAACACCGGGGAGCTGTTTTTT.

This clonotype occurred a few times. The chain has TRBV20-1 and TRBJ1-1; 11 bases fit TRBD1. Germline V gene data show CDR1 as DFQATT and CDR2 as SNEGSKA (reference sequence). The CDR3 has 16 residues. Trimming at V came to 2 bases and at J to 1 base, leaving 6 bases not matched to a gene. This chain's CDR3 is CSARSAGTGGNTEAFF. CDR3 in DNA: TGCAGTGCTAGATCCGCCGGGACAGGGGGGAACACTGAAGCTTTCTTT.

The chain combines TRBV20-1 with TRBJ1-1; 9 nucleotides line up with TRBD1. The CDR3 covers 13 residues. Trimming took 5 bases from V and 1 from J; bases not matched to a gene: 2. Germline CDR1 reads DFQATT; CDR2 reads SNEGSKA (reference sequence). CDR3 residues: CSAYRGRNTEAFF. DNA for the CDR3: TGCAGTGCTTACAGGGGGCGGAACACTGAAGCTTTCTTT.

The chain employs TRBV29-1 and TRBJ2-2; a possible D gene is TRBD2 (6 bases). The CDR3 has 13 residues. Per germline, CDR1 SQVTM and CDR2 ANQGSEA. V lost 3 bases to trimming and J lost 3 bases, with 8 bases between them. CDR3 nucleotides: TGCAGCGTTGAGGCGGGGTACACCGGGGAGCTGTTTTTT. It is translated as CSVEAGYTGELFF.

This clonotype was picked up a small number of times. The chain couples TRBV7-6 to TRBJ2-2; D gene ambiguous. Trimming left V 5 bases short and J 8 bases short, with 6 bases between. Germline CDR1 is SGHVS and CDR2 is FNYEAQ. The CDR3 totals 11 residues. This CDR3 is CASSEMGELFF. DNA of the CDR3: TGTGCCAGCAGCGAAATGGGGGAGCTGTTTTTT.

This chain connects TRBV27 to TRBJ2-1; 9 bases fit TRBD2. The J segment lost 6 bases and the V segment lost 9 bases, leaving 9 bases of the junction unmatched. The germline V gene encodes CDR1 MNHEY and CDR2 SMNVEV (reference sequence). The CDR3 sequence is 14 residues long. CDR3 nucleotides: TGTGCCAGTCGAGTAGCGGGAGCACCCAATGAGCAGTTCTTC. As protein: CASRVAGAPNEQFF.

This clonotype is medium-sized (0.01 to 0.1%) within its sample. DNA of the CDR3: TGTGCCAGCAGTCCTTCCCCCCCGGACACCCAGGGGGAGACCCAGTACTTC. Encoded protein: CASSPSPPDTQGETQYF. The chain is built from TRBV2 and TRBJ2-5; D possibly corresponds to TRBD1 (6 bases). V was pared by 5 bases and J by 5 bases, with 24 bases between. This CDR3 is 17 amino acids long. Germline V gives CDR1 SNHLY, CDR2 FYNNEI.

The chain employs TRBV21-1 and TRBJ1-6; the tabulated D call, TRBD1, remains unverified against the DNA. TRBV21-1 is listed as a pseudogene. There are 18 residues in the CDR3. DNA for the CDR3: TGTGCCAGCAGCAAAGTGGAGCGGACAGGAAACTATAATTCACCCCTCCACTTT. Translation gives CASSKVERTGNYNSPLHF.

The V and J genes are TRBV2 and TRBJ1-6; D is perhaps TRBD1 (6 bases). The CDR3 sequence is 17 residues long. Germline CDR1 SNHLY, CDR2 FYNNEI. Trimming pared 5 bases from V and 3 bases from J, leaving 17 bases between. As DNA, the CDR3 is TGTGCCAGCAGTCTCTCCCTTTACAGGGACTATAATTCACCCCTCCACTTT. Translated: CASSLSLYRDYNSPLHF. Filled out from reference TRBV2 and TRBJ1-6, the complete variable domain reads EPEVTQTPSHQVTQMGQEVILRCVPISNHLYFYWYRQILGQKVEFLVSFYNNEISEKSEIFDDQFSVERPDGSNFTLKIRSTKLEDSAMYFCASSLSLYRDYNSPLHFGNGTRLTVT.

The rearrangement links TRBV7-8 to TRBJ2-7; weak D call: TRBD1 (6 bases). Per the germline V gene, CDR1 is SGHVS and CDR2 is FQNEAQ. The CDR3 loop spans 14 amino acids. Trimming took 1 base from V and 3 from J, leaving 10 bases between them. This CDR3 is CASSLGTAGYEQYF. CDR3 nucleotides: TGTGCCAGCAGCTTAGGGACAGCAGGCTACGAGCAGTACTTC.

The rearrangement uses TRBV21-1 and TRBJ2-5; TRBD2 is the table's D call and was not checked against the DNA. TRBV21-1 is marked as a pseudogene. This CDR3 spans 16 amino acids. CDR3 in DNA: TGTGCCAGCAGGGGGGGAGCTAGCGGGAGTTTAGAGACCCAGTACTTC. This translates into CASRGGASGSLETQYF.

This clonotype turned up a few times. The J gene is TRBJ2-2, the V gene TRBV6-5; D might be TRBD2 (5 bases). Between the trimmed V and J ends, which lost 2 bases and 3 bases, there was a span of 13 bases. The CDR3 totals 16 residues. Germline values: CDR1 MNHEY, CDR2 SVGAGI. The CDR3 protein is CASSYLSGFDTGELFF. DNA of the CDR3: TGTGCCAGCAGTTACCTTTCGGGGTTCGACACCGGGGAGCTGTTTTTT.

This sequence joins TRBV20-1 and TRBJ2-2; tentatively, D is TRBD1 (5 bases). V lost 1 base to trimming and J lost 1 base, with 10 bases between them. This CDR3 is built from 15 residues. Germline V gene data show CDR1 as DFQATT and CDR2 as SNEGSKA (reference sequence). DNA for the CDR3: TGCAGTGCTAGAGTTTCGCAGGGGAACACCGGGGAGCTGTTTTTT. Its translation: CSARVSQGNTGELFF.

The V call is TRBV4-1, the J call TRBJ2-7; TRBD2 is a possible D gene (6 bases). CDR1 and CDR2 (germline): MGHRA, YSYEKL. The germline V and J ends were trimmed by 3 bases and 7 bases, with 13 bases remaining between them. The CDR3 spans 13 residues. The CDR3 DNA sequence: TGCGCCAGCAGCCAGTCCGGTGGGAGGGAGCAGTACTTC. This codes for CASSQSGGREQYF.

CDR3 in amino acids: CASSPPNSRDTEAFF. The CDR3 DNA is TGTGCCAGCTCACCACCAAATTCTAGGGACACTGAAGCTTTCTTT. V gene TRBV18 combines with J gene TRBJ1-1; D remains unclear. This CDR3 spans 15 amino acids. V was pared by 0 bases and J by 3 bases, with 11 bases between. The V gene's germline CDR1 is KGHSH and CDR2 LQKENI.

J is TRBJ2-1 and V is TRBV7-8; 7 nucleotides agree with TRBD2. V shed 6 bases, J shed 1 base, and the junction held 9 bases outside the gene matches. Per the germline V gene, CDR1 is SGHVS and CDR2 is FQNEAQ. This CDR3 has 16 residues. CDR3 DNA sequence: TGTGCCAGCAGACTATCGGGTAGCGGGTCCTACAATGAGCAGTTCTTC. It specifies CASRLSGSGSYNEQFF.

This chain joins TRBV28 and TRBJ1-5; D is undetermined. Germline-derived CDR1 and CDR2 are MDHEN and SYDVKM. Trimming left V 3 bases short and J 3 bases short, with 9 bases between. This CDR3 spans 14 amino acids. The CDR3 DNA follows: TGTGCCAGCAGTTTGGGAGGGAACAATCAGCCCCAGCATTTT. Its protein product is CASSLGGNNQPQHF. The whole variable domain, filled in from reference TRBV28 and TRBJ1-5, reads DVKVTQSSRYLVKRTGEKVFLECVQDMDHENMFWYRQDPGLGLRLIYFSYDVKMKEKGDIPEGYSVSREKKERFSLILESASTNQTSMYLCASSLGGNNQPQHFGDGTRLSIL.